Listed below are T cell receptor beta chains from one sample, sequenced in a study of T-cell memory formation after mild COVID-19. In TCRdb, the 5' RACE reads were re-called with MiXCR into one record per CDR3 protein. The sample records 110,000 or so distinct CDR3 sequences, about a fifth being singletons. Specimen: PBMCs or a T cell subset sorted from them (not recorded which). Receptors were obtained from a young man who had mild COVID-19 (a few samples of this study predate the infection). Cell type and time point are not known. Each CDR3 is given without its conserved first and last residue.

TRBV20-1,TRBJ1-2,SAREVQGVFGYGYT
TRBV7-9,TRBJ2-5,ASEGGGQETQY
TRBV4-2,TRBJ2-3,ASSQGGTHTDTQY
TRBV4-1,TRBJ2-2,ASSRLVPNTGELF
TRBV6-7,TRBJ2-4,ASSYSRPRPSIAKNIQY
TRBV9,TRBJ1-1,ASRATTNTEAF
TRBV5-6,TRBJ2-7,ATGIAGTAYEQY
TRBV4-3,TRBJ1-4,ASSQVRGREKLF
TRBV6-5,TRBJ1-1,ASSYRGLGNTEAF
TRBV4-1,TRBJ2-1,ASSLRLAGGLYNEQF
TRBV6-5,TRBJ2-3,ASRLPGSTDTQY
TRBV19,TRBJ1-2,ASSPPTGSSYGYT
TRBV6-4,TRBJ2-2,AGKWALNTGELF
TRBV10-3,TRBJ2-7,AISGSATGPYEQY
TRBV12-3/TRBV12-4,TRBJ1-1,ASSATGLDEAF
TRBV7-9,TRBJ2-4,ASSSTGSRDGDIQY
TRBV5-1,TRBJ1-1,ASSLGWRGGETEAF
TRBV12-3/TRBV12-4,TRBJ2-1,ASSGGPSPDEQF
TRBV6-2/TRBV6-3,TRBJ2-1,ASSYTGNYDNEQF
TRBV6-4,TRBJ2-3,ASSESSGTTTDTQY
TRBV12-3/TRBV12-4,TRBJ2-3,ASSAPGDLSTDTQY